The text below deals with one T cell receptor beta chain. The data derive from a study of T cells in tumors after PD-1 blockade. Across the whole study: Either cemiplimab 350 mg every 2 weeks or pembrolizumab 200 mg every 3 weeks was given.

Repertoires were generated with immunoSEQ multiplex PCR, while TCRdb's copy carries only in-frame clones and drops some. The table records just under 65,000 clones, over 65% of them present only once. Trimming took 4 bases from V and 3 from J; bases not matched to a gene: 9. The V gene's germline CDR1 is KGHDR and CDR2 SFDVKD. CDR3 size: 19 residues. The V and J genes are TRBV24-1 and TRBJ2-3; 16 bases are shared with TRBD2. The receptor was isolated from a human donor with basal cell carcinoma. The sample consisted of PBMCs, taken after anti-PD-1 treatment. The CDR3 nucleotides read TGTGCCACCAGTGACCGCCGCGGGACTAGCGGGGGGGCAACAGATACGCAGTATTTT. Translated, it gives CATSDRRGTSGGATDTQYF.